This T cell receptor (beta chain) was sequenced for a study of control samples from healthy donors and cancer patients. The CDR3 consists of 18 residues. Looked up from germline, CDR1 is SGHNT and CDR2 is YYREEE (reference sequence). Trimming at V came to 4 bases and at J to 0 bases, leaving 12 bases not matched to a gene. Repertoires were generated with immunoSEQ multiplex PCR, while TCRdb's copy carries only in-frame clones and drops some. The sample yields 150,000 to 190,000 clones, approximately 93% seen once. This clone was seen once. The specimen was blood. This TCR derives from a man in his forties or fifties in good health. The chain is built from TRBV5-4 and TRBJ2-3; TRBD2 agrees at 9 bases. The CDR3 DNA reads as TGTGCCAGCAGCCGAAGGACTAGCGCCAGTGCTAGCACAGATACGCAGTATTTT. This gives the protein CASSRRTSASASTDTQYF.